The 16 T cell receptor beta chains below were found in one sample sequenced in a study of cytomegalovirus exposure and HLA in healthy donors (dated by TCRdb to about 2017). The library was prepared using the immunoSEQ multiplex PCR assay. The multiplex PCR relied on a mix of 60 forward primers for TCR Vbeta segments and 13 reverse primers for TCR Jbeta segments. Entries here come from immuneACCESS through TCRdb and include only in-frame sequences with V and J called. Some clones fail to appear in such tables; in the studies checked, an unresolved V gene covers under half of the shortfall, and the cause of the remainder is unknown. The sample includes roughly 200,000 clones, with approximately 80% observed a single time. The ten largest clones take up under 0.85% of the sample. Sequenced input: PBMCs. These TCRs come from a boy younger than 10 in good health and CMV-seronegative.

J is TRBJ1-4 and V is TRBV27; D is possibly TRBD1 (5 bases). This CDR3 is 14 amino acids long. The V gene lost 2 bases and the J gene lost 4 bases, with 8 bases spanning the gap. Germline V gives CDR1 MNHEY, CDR2 SMNVEV (reference sequence). CDR3 nucleotides: TGTGCCAGCAGTTTAATAGGGGATAATGAAAAACTGTTTTTT. Its translation: CASSLIGDNEKLFF.

This clone was seen once. The chain recombines TRBV12-5 with TRBJ2-1, with 8 bases that match TRBD2. The J segment lost 0 bases and the V segment lost 6 bases, leaving 4 bases of the junction unmatched. CDR1 LGHNT and CDR2 FRNRAP come from the germline V gene. This CDR3 spans 15 amino acids. As DNA, the CDR3 is TGTGCTAGTGGAAACGGGGGGGCCTCCTACAATGAGCAGTTCTTC. It encodes CASGNGGASYNEQFF.

This rearrangement joins TRBV7-3 to TRBJ2-7, with 7 bases that match TRBD1. This CDR3 is built from 13 residues. J lost 6 bases, V lost 4 bases, and 6 bases had no gene match. Germline V gene lookup returns CDR1 SGHTA and CDR2 FQGTGA. The CDR3 bases are TGTGCCAGCAGCTACGACAGGGAGAGCGAGCAGTACTTC. Its translation is CASSYDRESEQYF.

This rearrangement joins TRBV11-2 to TRBJ2-3; TRBD2 agrees at 9 bases. V dropped 1 base and J dropped 5; count of bases not matched to a gene: 1. Germline lookup yields CDR1 SGHAT and CDR2 FQNNGV. The CDR3 is 14 amino acids. The CDR3 loop is CASSLVSGGDTQYF. The CDR3 DNA is TGTGCCAGCAGCTTAGTTAGCGGGGGAGATACGCAGTATTTT.

This chain uses TRBV5-1 with TRBJ2-7; D is ambiguous. The CDR3 length is 15 residues. V was pared by 0 bases and J by 4 bases, with 14 bases between. Germline CDR1 is SGHRS and CDR2 is YFSETQ. The CDR3 bases are TGCGCCAGCAGCTTGGATCGAGCCGGTCTATACGAGCAGTACTTC. Translation gives CASSLDRAGLYEQYF.

V usage is TRBV9 and J usage is TRBJ2-1, with D perhaps matching TRBD2 (5 bases). CDR1 SGDLS and CDR2 YYNGEE come from the germline V gene. Trimming pared 0 bases from V and 8 bases from J, leaving 12 bases between. The CDR3 is 14 amino acids. CDR3 nucleotides: TGTGCCAGCAGCGTAGTTGGAGGCGACGATGAGCAGTTCTTC. It translates to CASSVVGGDDEQFF.

CDR3: CASSILQNSGNTIYF. DNA of the CDR3: TGTGCCAGTAGTATTCTACAGAACTCTGGAAACACCATATATTTT. The V gene is TRBV19, the J gene TRBJ1-3; no definite D call. Trimming cost V 3 bases and J 0 bases, with 9 bases left between them. This CDR3 comprises 15 residues. Per the germline V gene, CDR1 is LNHDA and CDR2 is SQIVND (reference sequence).

The chain employs TRBV19 and TRBJ1-4, with TRBD1 matching 11 bases. Germline-derived CDR1 and CDR2 are LNHDA and SQIVND (reference sequence). This CDR3 has 18 residues. J gave up 1 base and V 7 bases, and 11 bases lay outside the gene matches. In DNA, the CDR3 is TGTGCCAGTACCCGGGACAGGGGGTTCGCAGGAACTAATGAAAAACTGTTTTTT. Protein: CASTRDRGFAGTNEKLFF.

This clone was counted only a few times. The chain employs TRBV5-1 and TRBJ2-7, with 12 positions matching TRBD1. The V gene end was trimmed by 3 bases and the J gene end by 7 bases; junction bases not matched to a gene: 8. Germline lookup yields CDR1 SGHRS and CDR2 YFSETQ. This CDR3 is 15 amino acids long. CDR3 bases: TGCGCCAGCAGCTCCCAGGGACAGGGGGCTGGAGAGCAGTACTTC. It translates to CASSSQGQGAGEQYF.

This chain joins TRBV4-1 and TRBJ2-5; possible D gene TRBD1, 6 bases. The CDR3 has 16 residues. CDR1 and CDR2 (germline): MGHRA, YSYEKL. Trimming cost V 4 bases and J 8 bases, with 23 bases left between them. The CDR3 protein is CASSPQRGLGADTQYF. The CDR3 nucleotides are TGCGCCAGCAGCCCCCAGCGCGGGTTGGGGGCCGATACCCAGTACTTC.

CDR3 nucleotides: TGTGCCAGCAGTGCGTCAATCCACGAGCAGTACTTC. It translates to CASSASIHEQYF. This chain links TRBV2 with TRBJ2-5; D is ambiguous. The J call is in doubt because the DNA end fits TRBJ2-7 better. CDR1 SNHLY and CDR2 FYNNEI come from the germline V gene. This CDR3 is 12 amino acids long.

The chain has TRBV11-3 and TRBJ2-1; tentatively, D is TRBD1 (5 bases). Trimming took 5 bases from V and 0 from J, leaving 14 bases between them. Germline CDR1 SGHNT, CDR2 YENEEA. There are 16 residues in the CDR3. The CDR3 nucleotides are TGTGCCAGCAGCCTCCGGACATCCAACTCCTACAATGAGCAGTTCTTC. Translation: CASSLRTSNSYNEQFF.

V gene TRBV5-6 combines with J gene TRBJ1-5, with D hard to call. Germline values: CDR1 SGHDT, CDR2 YYEEEE. V was clipped by 1 base and J by 2 bases, with 10 bases between them. The CDR3 totals 15 residues. DNA of the CDR3: TGTGCCAGCAGCTTGAGGCAGGCCGGCAATCAGCCCCAGCATTTT. Translation: CASSLRQAGNQPQHF.

V gene TRBV5-1 combines with J gene TRBJ2-5; 9 bases map to TRBD2. Near its end, the DNA agrees better with TRBJ2-7, so the J call may be wrong. This CDR3 is built from 16 residues. Per germline, CDR1 SGHRS and CDR2 YFSETQ. This chain's CDR3 is CASSLGLAGASYEQYF. The CDR3 region has the DNA TGCGCCAGCAGCTTGGGGTTAGCGGGAGCTTCCTACGAGCAGTACTTC.

The rearrangement links TRBV4-1 to TRBJ1-4; 9 bases align to TRBD1. V lost 2 bases, J lost 12 bases, and 7 bases stayed unmatched. The V gene's germline CDR1 is MGHRA and CDR2 YSYEKL. This CDR3 comprises 14 residues. DNA of the CDR3: TGCGCCAGCAGCCAACTGGGACAGGGTGGGCAACTGTTTTTT. Amino acid sequence: CASSQLGQGGQLFF.

The CDR3 nucleotides read TGTGCCAGCAGTCGGACAGAGTCGGGTGATCAGCCCCAGCATTTT. Its protein is CASSRTESGDQPQHF. The chain is built from TRBV6-5 and TRBJ1-5, with D perhaps matching TRBD1 (6 bases). The CDR3 is 15 amino acids. Deletions cut 5 bases from V and 5 bases from J, with 16 bases between. The germline V gene encodes CDR1 MNHEY and CDR2 SVGAGI.